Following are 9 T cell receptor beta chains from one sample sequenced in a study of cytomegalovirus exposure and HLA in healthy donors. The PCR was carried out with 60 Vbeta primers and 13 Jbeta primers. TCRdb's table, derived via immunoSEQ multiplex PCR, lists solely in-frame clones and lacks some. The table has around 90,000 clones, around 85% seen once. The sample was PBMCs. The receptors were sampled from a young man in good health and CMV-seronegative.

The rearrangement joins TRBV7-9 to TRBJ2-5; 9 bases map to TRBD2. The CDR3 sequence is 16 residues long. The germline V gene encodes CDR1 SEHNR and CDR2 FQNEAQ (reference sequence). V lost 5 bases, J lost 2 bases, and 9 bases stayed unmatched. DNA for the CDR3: TGTGCCAGCAGCACTCAAGCTCTAGCGGGGCAAGAGACCCAGTACTTC. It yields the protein CASSTQALAGQETQYF.

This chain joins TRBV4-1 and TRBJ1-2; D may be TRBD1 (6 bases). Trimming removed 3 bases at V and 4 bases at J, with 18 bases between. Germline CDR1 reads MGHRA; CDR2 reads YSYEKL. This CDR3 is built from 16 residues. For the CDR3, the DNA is TGCGCCAGCAGCCACCTTAGGACAGAATTATCCTATGGCTACACCTTC. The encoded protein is CASSHLRTELSYGYTF.

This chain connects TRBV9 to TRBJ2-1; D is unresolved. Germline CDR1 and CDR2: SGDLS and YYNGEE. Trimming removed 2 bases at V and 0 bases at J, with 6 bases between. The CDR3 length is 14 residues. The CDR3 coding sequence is TGTGCCAGCAGCGTCTCTAGCTCCTACAATGAGCAGTTCTTC. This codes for CASSVSSSYNEQFF.

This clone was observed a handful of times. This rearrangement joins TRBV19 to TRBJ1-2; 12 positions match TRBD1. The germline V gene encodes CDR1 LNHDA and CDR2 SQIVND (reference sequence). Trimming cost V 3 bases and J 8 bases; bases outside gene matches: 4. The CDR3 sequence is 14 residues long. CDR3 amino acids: CASSMGQGAAGYTF. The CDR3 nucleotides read TGTGCCAGTAGTATGGGACAGGGGGCGGCGGGCTACACCTTC.

CDR3 sequence reads: CASGVWGGSKNIQYF. CDR3 in DNA: TGTGCCAGCGGGGTTTGGGGAGGATCCAAAAACATTCAGTACTTC. J is TRBJ2-4 and V is TRBV28; TRBD2 might be the D (6 bases). CDR1 is MDHEN and CDR2 is SYDVKM in the germline V gene. The CDR3 is 15 residues long. V shed 8 bases and J shed 2 bases, with 16 bases lying between them.

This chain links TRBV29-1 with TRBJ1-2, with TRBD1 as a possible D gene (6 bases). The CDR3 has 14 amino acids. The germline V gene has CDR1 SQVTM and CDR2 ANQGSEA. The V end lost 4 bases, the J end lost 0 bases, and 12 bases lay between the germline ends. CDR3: CSVGEGGANYGYTF. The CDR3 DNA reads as TGCAGCGTTGGAGAAGGGGGAGCTAACTATGGCTACACCTTC.

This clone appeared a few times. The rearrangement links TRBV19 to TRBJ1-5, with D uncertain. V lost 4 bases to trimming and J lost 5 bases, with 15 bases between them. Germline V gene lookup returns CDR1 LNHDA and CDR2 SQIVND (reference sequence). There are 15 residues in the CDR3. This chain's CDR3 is CASSTDVVQDQPQHF. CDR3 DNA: TGTGCCAGTAGTACAGATGTAGTGCAAGATCAGCCCCAGCATTTT. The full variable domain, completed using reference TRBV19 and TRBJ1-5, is DGGITQSPKYLFRKEGQNVTLSCEQNLNHDAMYWYRQDPGQGLRLIYYSQIVNDFQKGDIAEGYSVSREKKESFPLTVTSAQKNPTAFYLCASSTDVVQDQPQHFGDGTRLSIL.

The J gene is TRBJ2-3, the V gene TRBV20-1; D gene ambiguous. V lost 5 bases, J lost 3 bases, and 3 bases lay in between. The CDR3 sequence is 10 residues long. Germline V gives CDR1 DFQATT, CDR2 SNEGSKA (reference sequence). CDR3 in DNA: TGCAGTGCTTATACAGATACGCAGTATTTT. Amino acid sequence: CSAYTDTQYF.

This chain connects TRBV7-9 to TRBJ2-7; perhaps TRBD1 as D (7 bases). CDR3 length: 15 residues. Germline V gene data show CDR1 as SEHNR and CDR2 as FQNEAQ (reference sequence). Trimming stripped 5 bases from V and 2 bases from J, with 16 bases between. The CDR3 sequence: CASSAWGRGAYEQYF. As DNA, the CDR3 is TGTGCCAGCAGCGCATGGGGCAGGGGGGCCTACGAGCAGTACTTC.